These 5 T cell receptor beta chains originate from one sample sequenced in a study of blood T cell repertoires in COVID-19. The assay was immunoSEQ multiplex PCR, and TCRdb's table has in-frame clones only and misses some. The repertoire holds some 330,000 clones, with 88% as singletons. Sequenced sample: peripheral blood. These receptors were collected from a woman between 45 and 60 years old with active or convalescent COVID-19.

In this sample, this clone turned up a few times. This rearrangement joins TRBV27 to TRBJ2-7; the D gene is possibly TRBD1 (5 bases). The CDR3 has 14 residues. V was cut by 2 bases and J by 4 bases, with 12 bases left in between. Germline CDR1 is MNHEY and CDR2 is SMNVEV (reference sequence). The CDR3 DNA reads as TGTGCCAGCAGTTTACAGGGAAAGGGTTACGAGCAGTACTTC. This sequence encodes CASSLQGKGYEQYF.

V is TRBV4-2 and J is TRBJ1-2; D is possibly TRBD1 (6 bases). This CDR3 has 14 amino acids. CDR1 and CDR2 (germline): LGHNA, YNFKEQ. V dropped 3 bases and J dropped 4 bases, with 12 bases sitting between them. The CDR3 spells CASSQVDSLYGYTF. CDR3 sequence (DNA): TGTGCCAGCAGCCAGGTGGACAGCCTCTATGGCTACACCTTC.

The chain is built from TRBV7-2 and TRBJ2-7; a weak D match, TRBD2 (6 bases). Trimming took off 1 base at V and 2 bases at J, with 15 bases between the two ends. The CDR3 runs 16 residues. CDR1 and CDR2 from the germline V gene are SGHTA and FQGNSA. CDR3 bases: TGTGCCAGCAGCTTAGGATCGGCGGGATCAACCTACGAGCAGTACTTC. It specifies CASSLGSAGSTYEQYF.

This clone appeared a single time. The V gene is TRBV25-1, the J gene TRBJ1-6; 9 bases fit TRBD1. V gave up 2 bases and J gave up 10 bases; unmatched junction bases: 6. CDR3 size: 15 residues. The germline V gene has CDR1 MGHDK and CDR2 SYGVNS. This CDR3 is CASSETDRGWSPLHF. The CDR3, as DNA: TGTGCCAGCAGTGAAACGGACAGGGGCTGGTCACCCCTCCACTTT. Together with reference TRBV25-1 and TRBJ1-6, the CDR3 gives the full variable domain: EADIYQTPRYLVIGTGKKITLECSQTMGHDKMYWYQQDPGMELHLIHYSYGVNSTEKGDLSSESTVSRIRTEHFPLTLESARPSHTSQYLCASSETDRGWSPLHFGNGTRLTVT.

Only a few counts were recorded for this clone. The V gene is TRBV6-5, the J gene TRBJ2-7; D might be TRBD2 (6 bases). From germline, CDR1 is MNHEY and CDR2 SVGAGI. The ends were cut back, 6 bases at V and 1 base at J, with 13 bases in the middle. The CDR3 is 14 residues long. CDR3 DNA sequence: TGTGCCAGCAGGGGGAGGACGGGTTCCTACGAGCAGTACTTC. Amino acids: CASRGRTGSYEQYF.